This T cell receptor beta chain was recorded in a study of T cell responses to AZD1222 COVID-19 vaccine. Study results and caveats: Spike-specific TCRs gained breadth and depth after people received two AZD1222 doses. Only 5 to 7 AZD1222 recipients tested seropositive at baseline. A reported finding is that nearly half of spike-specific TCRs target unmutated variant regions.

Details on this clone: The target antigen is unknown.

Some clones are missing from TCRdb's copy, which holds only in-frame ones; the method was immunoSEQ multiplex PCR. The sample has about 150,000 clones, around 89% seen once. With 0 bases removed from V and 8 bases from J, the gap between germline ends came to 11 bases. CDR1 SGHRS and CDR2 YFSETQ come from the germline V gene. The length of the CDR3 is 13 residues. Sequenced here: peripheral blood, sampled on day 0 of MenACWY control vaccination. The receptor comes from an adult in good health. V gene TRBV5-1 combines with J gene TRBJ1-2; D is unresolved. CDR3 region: CASSLEVGVGYTF. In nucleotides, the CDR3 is TGCGCCAGCAGCTTGGAGGTCGGGGTCGGCTACACCTTC.